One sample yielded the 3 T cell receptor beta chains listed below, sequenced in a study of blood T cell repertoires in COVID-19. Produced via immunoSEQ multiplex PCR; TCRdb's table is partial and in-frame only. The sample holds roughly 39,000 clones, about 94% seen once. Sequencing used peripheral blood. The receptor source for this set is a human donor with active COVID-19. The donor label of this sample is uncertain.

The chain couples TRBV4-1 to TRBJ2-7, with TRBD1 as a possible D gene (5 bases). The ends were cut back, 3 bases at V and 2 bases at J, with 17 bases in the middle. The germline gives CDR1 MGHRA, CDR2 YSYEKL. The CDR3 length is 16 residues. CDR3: CASSQRPVGLAYEQYF. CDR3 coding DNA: TGCGCCAGCAGCCAGAGACCGGTGGGGCTCGCCTACGAGCAGTACTTC.

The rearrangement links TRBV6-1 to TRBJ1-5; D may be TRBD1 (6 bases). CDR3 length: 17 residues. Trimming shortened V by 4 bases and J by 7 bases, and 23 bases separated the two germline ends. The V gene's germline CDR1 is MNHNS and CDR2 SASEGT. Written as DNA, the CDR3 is TGTGCCAGCAGTGGGCGGGCAAGCACAGGGAGACGCCAGCCCCAGCATTTT. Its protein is CASSGRASTGRRQPQHF.

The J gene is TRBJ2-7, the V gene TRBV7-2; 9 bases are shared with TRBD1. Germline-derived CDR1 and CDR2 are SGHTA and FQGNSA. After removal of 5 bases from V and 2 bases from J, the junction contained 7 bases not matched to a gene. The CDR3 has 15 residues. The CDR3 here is CASSRWTGATYEQYF. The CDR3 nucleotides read TGTGCCAGCAGCAGATGGACAGGGGCGACCTACGAGCAGTACTTC.